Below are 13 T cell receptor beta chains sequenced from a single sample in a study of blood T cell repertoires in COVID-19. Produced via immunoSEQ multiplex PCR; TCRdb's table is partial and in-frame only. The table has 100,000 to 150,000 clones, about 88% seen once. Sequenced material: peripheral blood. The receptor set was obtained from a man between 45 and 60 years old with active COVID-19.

The CDR3 protein is CASSEFRTGNGYTF. The DNA for the CDR3 is TGTGCCAGCAGTGAATTCCGGACAGGGAATGGCTACACCTTC. This chain joins TRBV2 and TRBJ1-2; 8 bases map to TRBD1. Per germline, CDR1 SNHLY and CDR2 FYNNEI. This CDR3 is 14 amino acids long. J gave up 6 bases and V 2 bases, and 5 bases lay outside the gene matches.

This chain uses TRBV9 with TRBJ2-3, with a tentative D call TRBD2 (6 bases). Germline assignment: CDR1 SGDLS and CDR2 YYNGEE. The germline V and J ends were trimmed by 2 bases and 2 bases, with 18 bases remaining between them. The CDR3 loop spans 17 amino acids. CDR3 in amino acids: CASSVGTNAGSTDTQYF. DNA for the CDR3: TGTGCCAGCAGCGTGGGGACCAACGCGGGGTCCACAGATACGCAGTATTTT.

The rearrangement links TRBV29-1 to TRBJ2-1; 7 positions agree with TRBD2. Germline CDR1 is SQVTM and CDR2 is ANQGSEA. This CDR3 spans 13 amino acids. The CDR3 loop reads CRVAGPSYNEQFF. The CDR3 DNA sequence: TGCAGGGTAGCGGGTCCCTCCTACAATGAGCAGTTCTTC.

Written as DNA, the CDR3 is TGTGCCAGCAGACGACAGGGGAACACTGAAGCTTTCTTT. It codes for CASRRQGNTEAFF. This rearrangement joins TRBV3-1 (or the pseudogene TRBV3-2) to TRBJ1-1; TRBD1 aligns across 7 bases. Germline loops: CDR1 LGHDT, CDR2 YNNKEL (reference sequence). Losses at the gene ends were 6 bases for V and 1 base for J; bases not matched to a gene: 2. The CDR3 consists of 13 residues.

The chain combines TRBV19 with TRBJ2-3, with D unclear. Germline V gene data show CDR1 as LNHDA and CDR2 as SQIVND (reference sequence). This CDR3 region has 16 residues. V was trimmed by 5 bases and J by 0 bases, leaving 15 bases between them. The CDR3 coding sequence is TGTGCCAGTAGTGTCATGACTGCTACTAGCACAGATACGCAGTATTTT. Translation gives CASSVMTATSTDTQYF.

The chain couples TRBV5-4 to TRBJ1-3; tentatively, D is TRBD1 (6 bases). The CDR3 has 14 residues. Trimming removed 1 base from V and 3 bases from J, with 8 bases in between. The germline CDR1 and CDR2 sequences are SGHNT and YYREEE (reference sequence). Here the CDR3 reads CASSLQGFGNTIYF. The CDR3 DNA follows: TGTGCCAGCAGCTTGCAGGGGTTTGGAAACACCATATATTTT.

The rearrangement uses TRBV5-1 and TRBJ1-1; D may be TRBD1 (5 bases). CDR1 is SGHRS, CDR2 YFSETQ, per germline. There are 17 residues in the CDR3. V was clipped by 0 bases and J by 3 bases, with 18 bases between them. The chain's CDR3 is CASSLARGAGGDTEAFF. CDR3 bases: TGCGCCAGCAGCTTGGCCCGGGGCGCCGGGGGGGACACTGAAGCTTTCTTT.

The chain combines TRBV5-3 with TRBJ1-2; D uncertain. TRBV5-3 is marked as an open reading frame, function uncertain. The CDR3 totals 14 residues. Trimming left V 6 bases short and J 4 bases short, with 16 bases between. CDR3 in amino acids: CARNISERCYGYTF. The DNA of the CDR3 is TGTGCCAGAAACATTTCCGAGCGATGCTATGGCTACACCTTC.

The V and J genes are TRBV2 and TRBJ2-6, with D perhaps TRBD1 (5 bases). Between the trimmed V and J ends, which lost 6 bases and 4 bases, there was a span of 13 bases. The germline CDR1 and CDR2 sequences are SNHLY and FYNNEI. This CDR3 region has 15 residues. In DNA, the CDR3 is TGTGCCAGCAGCAACAGGCCAGGCGGGGCCAACGTCCTGACTTTC. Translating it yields CASSNRPGGANVLTF.

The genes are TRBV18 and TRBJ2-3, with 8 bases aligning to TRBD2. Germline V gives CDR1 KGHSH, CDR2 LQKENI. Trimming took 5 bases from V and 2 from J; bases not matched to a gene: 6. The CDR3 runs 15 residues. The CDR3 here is CASSTSGGPTDTQYF. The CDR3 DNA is TGTGCCAGCTCAACCAGCGGGGGCCCCACAGATACGCAGTATTTT.

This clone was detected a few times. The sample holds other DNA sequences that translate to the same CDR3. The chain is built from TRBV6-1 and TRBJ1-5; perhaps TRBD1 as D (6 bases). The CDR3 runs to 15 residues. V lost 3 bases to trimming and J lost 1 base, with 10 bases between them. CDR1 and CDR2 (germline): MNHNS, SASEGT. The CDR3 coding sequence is TGTGCCAGCAGTGATAACAGGGCCAGCAATCAGCCCCAGCATTTT. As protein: CASSDNRASNQPQHF.

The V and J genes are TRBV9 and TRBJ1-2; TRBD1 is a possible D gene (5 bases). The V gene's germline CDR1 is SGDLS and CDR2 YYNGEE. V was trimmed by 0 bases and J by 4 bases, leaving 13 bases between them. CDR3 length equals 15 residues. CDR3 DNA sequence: TGTGCCAGCAGCGTAGGCGCAGGGCTTTCCTATGGCTACACCTTC. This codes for CASSVGAGLSYGYTF. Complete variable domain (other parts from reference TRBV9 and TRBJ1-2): DSGVTQTPKHLITATGQRVTLRCSPRSGDLSVYWYQQSLDQGLQFLIQYYNGEERAKGNILERFSAQQFPDLHSELNLSSLELGDSALYFCASSVGAGLSYGYTFGSGTRLTVV.

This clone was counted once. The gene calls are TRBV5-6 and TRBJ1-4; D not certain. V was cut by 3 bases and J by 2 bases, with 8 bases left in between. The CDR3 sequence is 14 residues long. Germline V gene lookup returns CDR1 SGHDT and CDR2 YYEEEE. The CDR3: CASSSRLTNEKLFF. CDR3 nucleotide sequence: TGTGCCAGCAGCTCCAGGCTGACTAATGAAAAACTGTTTTTT.